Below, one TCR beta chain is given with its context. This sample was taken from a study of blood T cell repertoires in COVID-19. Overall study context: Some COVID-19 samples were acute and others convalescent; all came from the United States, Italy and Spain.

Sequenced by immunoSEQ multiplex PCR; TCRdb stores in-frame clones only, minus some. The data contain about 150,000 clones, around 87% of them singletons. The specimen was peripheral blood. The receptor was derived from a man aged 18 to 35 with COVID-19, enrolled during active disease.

The CDR3 spells CASSLNRGSSGANVLTF. The CDR3 DNA reads as TGTGCCAGCAGTCTGAACAGGGGAAGCTCTGGGGCCAACGTCCTGACTTTC. J is TRBJ2-6 and V is TRBV6-6; 7 positions match TRBD1. This CDR3 is built from 17 residues. The J segment lost 0 bases and the V segment lost 5 bases, leaving 7 bases of the junction unmatched. Per germline, CDR1 MNHNY and CDR2 SVGAGI (reference sequence).